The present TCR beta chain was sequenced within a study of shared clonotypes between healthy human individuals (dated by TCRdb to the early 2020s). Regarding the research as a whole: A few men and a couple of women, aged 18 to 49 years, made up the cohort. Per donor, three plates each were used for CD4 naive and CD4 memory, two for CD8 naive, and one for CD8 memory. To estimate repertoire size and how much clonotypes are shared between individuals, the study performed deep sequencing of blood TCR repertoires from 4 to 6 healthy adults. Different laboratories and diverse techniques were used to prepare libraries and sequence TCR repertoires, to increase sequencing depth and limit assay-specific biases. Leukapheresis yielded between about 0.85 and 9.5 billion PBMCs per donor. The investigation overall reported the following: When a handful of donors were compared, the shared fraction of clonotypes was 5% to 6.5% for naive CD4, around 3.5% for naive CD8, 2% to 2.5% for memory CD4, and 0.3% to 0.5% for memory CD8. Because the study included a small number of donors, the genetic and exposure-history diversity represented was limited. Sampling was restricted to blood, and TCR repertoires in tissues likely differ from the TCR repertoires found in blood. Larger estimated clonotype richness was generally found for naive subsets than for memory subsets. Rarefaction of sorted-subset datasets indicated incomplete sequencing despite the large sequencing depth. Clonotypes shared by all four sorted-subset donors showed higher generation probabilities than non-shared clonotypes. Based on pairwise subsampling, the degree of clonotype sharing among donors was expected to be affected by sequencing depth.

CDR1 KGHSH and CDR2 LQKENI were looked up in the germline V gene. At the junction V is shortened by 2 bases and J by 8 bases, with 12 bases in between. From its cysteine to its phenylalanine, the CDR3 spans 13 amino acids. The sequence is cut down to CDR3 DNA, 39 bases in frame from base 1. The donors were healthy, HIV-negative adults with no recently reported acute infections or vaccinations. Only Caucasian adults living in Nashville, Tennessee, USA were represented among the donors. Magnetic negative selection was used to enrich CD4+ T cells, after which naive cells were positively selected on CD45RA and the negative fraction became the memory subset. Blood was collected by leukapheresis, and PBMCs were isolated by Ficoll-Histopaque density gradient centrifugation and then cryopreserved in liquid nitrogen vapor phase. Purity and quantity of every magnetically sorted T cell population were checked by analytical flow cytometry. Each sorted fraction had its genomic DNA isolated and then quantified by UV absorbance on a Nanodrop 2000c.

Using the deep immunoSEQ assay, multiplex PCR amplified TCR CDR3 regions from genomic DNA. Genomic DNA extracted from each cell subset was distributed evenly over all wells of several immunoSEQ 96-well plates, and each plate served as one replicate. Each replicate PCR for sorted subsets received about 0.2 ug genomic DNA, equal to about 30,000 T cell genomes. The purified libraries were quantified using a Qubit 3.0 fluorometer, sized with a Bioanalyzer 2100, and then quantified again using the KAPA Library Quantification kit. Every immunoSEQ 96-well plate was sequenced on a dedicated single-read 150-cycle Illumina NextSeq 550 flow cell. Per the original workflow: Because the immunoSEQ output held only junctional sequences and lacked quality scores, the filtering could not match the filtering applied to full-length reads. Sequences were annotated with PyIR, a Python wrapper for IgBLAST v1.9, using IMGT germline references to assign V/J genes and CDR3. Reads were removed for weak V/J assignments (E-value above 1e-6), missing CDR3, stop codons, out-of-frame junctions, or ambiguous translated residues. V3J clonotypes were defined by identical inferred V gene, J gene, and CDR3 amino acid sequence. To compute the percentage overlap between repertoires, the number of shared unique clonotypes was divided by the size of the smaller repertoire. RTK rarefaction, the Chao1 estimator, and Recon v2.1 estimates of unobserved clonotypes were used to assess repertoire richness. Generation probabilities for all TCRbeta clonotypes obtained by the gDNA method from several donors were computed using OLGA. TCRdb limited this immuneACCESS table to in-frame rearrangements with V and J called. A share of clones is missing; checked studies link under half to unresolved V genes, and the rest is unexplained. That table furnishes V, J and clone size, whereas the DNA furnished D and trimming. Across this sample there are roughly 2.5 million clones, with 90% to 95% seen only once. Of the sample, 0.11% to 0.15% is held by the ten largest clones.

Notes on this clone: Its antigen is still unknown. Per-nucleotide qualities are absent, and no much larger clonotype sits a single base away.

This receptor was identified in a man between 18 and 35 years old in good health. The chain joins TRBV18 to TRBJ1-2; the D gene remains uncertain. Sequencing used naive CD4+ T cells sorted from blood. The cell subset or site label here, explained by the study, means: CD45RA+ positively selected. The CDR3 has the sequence CASSPMGAQGYTF. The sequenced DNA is TGTGCCAGCTCACCAATGGGTGCGCAAGGCTACACCTTC.